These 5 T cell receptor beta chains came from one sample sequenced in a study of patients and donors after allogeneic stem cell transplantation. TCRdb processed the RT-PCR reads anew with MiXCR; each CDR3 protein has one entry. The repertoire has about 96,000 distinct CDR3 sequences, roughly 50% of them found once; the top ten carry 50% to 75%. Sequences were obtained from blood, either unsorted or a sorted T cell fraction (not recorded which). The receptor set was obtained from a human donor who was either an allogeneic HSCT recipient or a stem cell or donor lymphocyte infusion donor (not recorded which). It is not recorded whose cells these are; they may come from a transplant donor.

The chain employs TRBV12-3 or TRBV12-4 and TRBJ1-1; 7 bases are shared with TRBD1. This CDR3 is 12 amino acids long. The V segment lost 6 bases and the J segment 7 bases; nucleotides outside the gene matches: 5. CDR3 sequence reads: CASSQQGREAFF. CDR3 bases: TGTGCCAGCAGCCAACAGGGGCGTGAAGCTTTCTTT.

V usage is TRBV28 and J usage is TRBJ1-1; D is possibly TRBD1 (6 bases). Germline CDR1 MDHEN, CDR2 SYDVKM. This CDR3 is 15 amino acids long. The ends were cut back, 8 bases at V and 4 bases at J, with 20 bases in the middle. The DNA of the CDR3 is TGTGCCAGCCTCCGTATTACCGGGACATTCACTGAAGCTTTCTTT. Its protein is CASLRITGTFTEAFF.

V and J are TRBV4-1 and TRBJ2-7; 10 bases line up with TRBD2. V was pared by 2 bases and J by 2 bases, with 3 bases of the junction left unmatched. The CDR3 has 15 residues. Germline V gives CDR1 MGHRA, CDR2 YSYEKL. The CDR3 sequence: CASSQPSGGPYEQYF. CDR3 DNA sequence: TGCGCCAGCAGCCAACCTAGCGGGGGTCCCTACGAGCAGTACTTC.

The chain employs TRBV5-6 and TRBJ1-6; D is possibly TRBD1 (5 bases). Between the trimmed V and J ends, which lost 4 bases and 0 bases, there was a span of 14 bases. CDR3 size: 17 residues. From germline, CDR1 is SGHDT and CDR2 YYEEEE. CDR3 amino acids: CASSLRQQSSYNSPLHF. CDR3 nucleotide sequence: TGTGCCAGCAGCCTGCGACAGCAAAGCTCCTATAATTCACCCCTCCACTTT.

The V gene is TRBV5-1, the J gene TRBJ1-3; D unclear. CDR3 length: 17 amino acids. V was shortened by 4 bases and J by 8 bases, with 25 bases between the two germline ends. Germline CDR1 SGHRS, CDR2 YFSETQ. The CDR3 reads CASSDHGPTYSGDTIYF. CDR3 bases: TGCGCCAGCAGCGACCACGGGCCCACTTACTCAGGAGACACCATATATTTT. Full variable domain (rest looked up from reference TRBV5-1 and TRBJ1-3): KAGVTQTPRYLIKTRGQQVTLSCSPISGHRSVSWYQQTPGQGLQFLFEYFSETQRNKGNFPGRFSGRQFSNSRSEMNVSTLELGDSALYLCASSDHGPTYSGDTIYFGEGSWLTVV.